Below are 4 T cell receptor beta chains sequenced from a single sample in a study of OX40 agonist ivuxolimab in advanced cancers. Clones were sequenced by immunoSEQ multiplex PCR, and TCRdb holds only the in-frame ones, with some missing. The data show tens of thousands of clones, 85% to 95% seen once. The specimen comprised CD4+ or CD8+ T cells sorted from blood, sampled in a trial of the OX40 agonist ivuxolimab. The source is an adult with an advanced solid tumor such as melanoma, head and neck, liver or kidney cancer.

This chain uses TRBV10-2 with TRBJ2-7, with 8 bases lining up with TRBD2. V was pared by 3 bases and J by 2 bases, with 6 bases of the junction left unmatched. Germline V CDR1 and CDR2: WSHSY, SAAADI. CDR3 length: 15 residues. As DNA, the CDR3 is TGCGCCAGCAGTGACCCGGGGGGGCTCCCCTACGAGCAGTACTTC. Translating gives CASSDPGGLPYEQYF.

This sequence joins TRBV4-1 and TRBJ1-1; no firm D call. This CDR3 region has 17 residues. Trimming removed 4 bases from V and 2 bases from J, with 20 bases in between. Germline CDR1 reads MGHRA; CDR2 reads YSYEKL. Here the CDR3 reads CASSLTYITESNTEAFF. In nucleotides, the CDR3 is TGCGCCAGCAGCCTAACTTACATTACAGAGTCTAACACTGAAGCTTTCTTT.

V usage is TRBV13 and J usage is TRBJ1-1; no reliable D call. Trimming stripped 3 bases from V and 5 bases from J, with 13 bases between. The CDR3 covers 14 residues. The germline V gene has CDR1 PRHDT and CDR2 FYEKMQ (reference sequence). The CDR3 sequence: CASSLEGRDTEAFF. For the CDR3, the DNA is TGTGCCAGCAGCTTGGAGGGCAGAGATACTGAAGCTTTCTTT.

V usage is TRBV28 and J usage is TRBJ1-1, with D perhaps TRBD1 (5 bases). The CDR3 spans 16 residues. The germline V and J ends were trimmed by 3 bases and 2 bases, with 16 bases remaining between them. CDR1 and CDR2 (germline): MDHEN, SYDVKM. CDR3 in amino acids: CASSFPEGNRNTEAFF. In DNA form, the CDR3 reads TGTGCCAGCAGTTTCCCAGAGGGGAACCGTAACACTGAAGCTTTCTTT.